The source of this TCR beta chain is a study of shared clonotypes between healthy human individuals. Here immunoSEQ multiplex PCR was the method, and the copy in TCRdb shows in-frame clones only, minus some. The sample holds roughly 1,600,000 clones, approximately 98.5% seen once. To note about this clone: No antigen is known for it.

Findings of the study overall: The study sampled only blood, and tissue repertoires likely differ. At large depth, rarefaction still showed sorted-subset sequencing to be incomplete.

The germline gives CDR1 SGHTA, CDR2 FQGNSA. This CDR3 region has 15 residues. V lost 1 base, J lost 9 bases, and 16 bases lay in between. Those who donated were healthy HIV-negative adults, with no recent acute infections or vaccinations reported. The source is a man under 40 in good health. This rearrangement joins TRBV7-2 to TRBJ2-1, with a possible D match to TRBD1 (5 bases). Sequenced sample: naive CD4+ T cells sorted from blood. As for subset: CD45RA+ positively selected. DNA for the CDR3: TGTGCCAGCAGCTTAGGGTTTACAGGCTTAGGTGAGCAGTTCTTC. It is translated as CASSLGFTGLGEQFF. Looking up the rest from reference TRBV7-2 and TRBJ2-1 gives the full variable domain: GAGVSQSPSNKVTEKGKDVELRCDPISGHTALYWYRQSLGQGLEFLIYFQGNSAPDKSGLPSDRFSAERTGGSVSTLTIQRTQQEDSAVYLCASSLGFTGLGEQFFGPGTRLTVL.